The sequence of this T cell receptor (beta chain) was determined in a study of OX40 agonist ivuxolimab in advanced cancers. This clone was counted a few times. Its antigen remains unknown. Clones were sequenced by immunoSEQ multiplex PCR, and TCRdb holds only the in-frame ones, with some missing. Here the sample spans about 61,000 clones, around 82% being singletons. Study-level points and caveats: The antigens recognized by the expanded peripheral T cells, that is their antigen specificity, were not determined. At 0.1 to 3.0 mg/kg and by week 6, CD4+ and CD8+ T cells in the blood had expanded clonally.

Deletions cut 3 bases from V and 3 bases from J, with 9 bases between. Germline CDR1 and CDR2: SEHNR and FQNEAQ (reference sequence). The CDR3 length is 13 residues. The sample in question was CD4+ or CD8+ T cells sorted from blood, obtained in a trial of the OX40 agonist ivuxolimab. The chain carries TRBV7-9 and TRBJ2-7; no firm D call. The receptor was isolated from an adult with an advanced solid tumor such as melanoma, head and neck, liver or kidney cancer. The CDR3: CASSFTADYEQYF. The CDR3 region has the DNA TGTGCCAGCAGCTTCACAGCAGACTACGAGCAGTACTTC.